Presented here are 32 T cell receptor beta chains from one specimen sequenced in a study of cytomegalovirus exposure and HLA in healthy donors (dated by TCRdb to between 2016 and 2019). The receptor library was made with the immunoSEQ multiplex PCR assay. For the multiplex PCR, a mixture combining 60 forward primers for TCR Vbeta segments and 13 reverse primers for TCR Jbeta segments was used. As stored in TCRdb, this immuneACCESS dataset retains in-frame rearrangements with V and J assigned. A fraction of the clones does not appear; measured against another copy, unresolved V genes explain less than half of the discrepancy, and the remainder lacks a known reason. The sample profile shows under 150,000 clones; about 74% of them were found once. The ten largest clones capture 4.5% to 6% of the sample. Sequencing was carried out using PBMCs. The receptors derive from a woman between 45 and 65 years old in good health and CMV-seronegative.

CDR3 region: CASSLGASTDTQYF. As DNA, the CDR3 is TGCGCCAGCAGCTTGGGGGCTAGCACAGATACGCAGTATTTT. V usage is TRBV5-1 and J usage is TRBJ2-3, with D unclear. There are 14 residues in the CDR3. From germline, CDR1 is SGHRS and CDR2 YFSETQ. V was cut by 0 bases and J by 0 bases, with 5 bases left in between.

This sequence joins TRBV19 and TRBJ1-5, with 8 bases identical to TRBD1. CDR3 size: 15 residues. Losses at the gene ends were 5 bases for V and 2 bases for J; bases not matched to a gene: 5. Germline assignment: CDR1 LNHDA and CDR2 SQIVND (reference sequence). For the CDR3, the DNA is TGTGCCAGTAGTTCGACAGGGGATGGCAATCAGCCCCAGCATTTT. Translated, it gives CASSSTGDGNQPQHF.

The gene calls are TRBV9 and TRBJ2-7; 11 nucleotides match TRBD2. V dropped 0 bases and J dropped 0; count of bases not matched to a gene: 11. Germline-derived CDR1 and CDR2 are SGDLS and YYNGEE. CDR3 length: 19 amino acids. The CDR3 reads CASSVETTSGGEISYEQYF. The DNA for the CDR3 is TGTGCCAGCAGCGTAGAGACTACTAGCGGGGGCGAGATCTCCTACGAGCAGTACTTC.

The chain has TRBV25-1 and TRBJ2-7; D is possibly TRBD1 (6 bases). V gave up 2 bases and J gave up 0 bases, with 14 bases separating them. Germline lookup yields CDR1 MGHDK and CDR2 SYGVNS. The CDR3 contains 16 residues. The CDR3 loop is CASSETGTPSSYEQYF. The CDR3 nucleotides are TGTGCCAGCAGTGAAACCGGGACACCTAGCTCCTACGAGCAGTACTTC.

This rearrangement joins TRBV4-3 to TRBJ2-1, with TRBD1 identical over 8 bases. The CDR3 covers 18 residues. Unmatched junction bases numbered 8, after V lost 1 base and J lost 0 bases. Germline CDR1 reads LGHNA; CDR2 reads YSLEER. CDR3 sequence (DNA): TGCGCCAGCAGCCAAGCCGCGGGACAGGAGTTCTCCTACAATGAGCAGTTCTTC. As protein: CASSQAAGQEFSYNEQFF.

V gene TRBV9 combines with J gene TRBJ2-5; 9 nucleotides agree with TRBD1. V dropped 3 bases and J dropped 5; count of bases not matched to a gene: 2. The V gene's germline CDR1 is SGDLS and CDR2 YYNGEE. This CDR3 is built from 13 residues. CDR3 in DNA: TGTGCCAGCAGCGCACAGGGGGCTGAGACCCAGTACTTC. Protein: CASSAQGAETQYF.

This clone has a handful of counts. The chain combines TRBV6-5 with TRBJ1-5; TRBD1 might be the D (5 bases). The CDR3 has 14 amino acids. Deletions cut 0 bases from V and 6 bases from J, with 9 bases between. Germline V CDR1 and CDR2: MNHEY, SVGAGI. In nucleotides, the CDR3 is TGTGCCAGCAGTTACTCTTACCAGGGTCAGCCCCAGCATTTT. The encoded protein is CASSYSYQGQPQHF.

The chain recombines TRBV30 with TRBJ2-1; possible D gene TRBD1, 5 bases. Germline V CDR1 and CDR2: GTSNPN, SVGIG (reference sequence). V was shortened by 0 bases and J by 4 bases, with 7 bases between the two germline ends. The CDR3 length is 13 residues. The CDR3 region is CAWSVGEYNEQFF. The CDR3 bases are TGTGCCTGGAGTGTAGGGGAATACAATGAGCAGTTCTTC.

The gene calls are TRBV5-6 and TRBJ1-1, with D uncertain. V lost 0 bases and J lost 6, with 15 bases in between. Germline V CDR1 and CDR2: SGHDT, YYEEEE. This CDR3 contains 15 residues. CDR3 DNA sequence: TGTGCCAGCAGCTTGGCCGCTCGGGTTATCCCTGAAGCTTTCTTT. Its protein product is CASSLAARVIPEAFF.

This sequence joins TRBV5-1 and TRBJ1-2; a possible D gene is TRBD1 (5 bases). V lost 4 bases to trimming and J lost 6 bases, with 13 bases between them. Germline V lookup: CDR1 SGHRS, CDR2 YFSETQ. The length of the CDR3 is 13 residues. CDR3 bases: TGCGCCAGCAGCGGCGGGGGGGGAAATGGCTACACCTTC. It yields the protein CASSGGGGNGYTF.

The V gene is TRBV11-2, the J gene TRBJ1-3, with unresolved D. The length of the CDR3 is 17 residues. Germline lookup yields CDR1 SGHAT and CDR2 FQNNGV. V was pared by 1 base and J by 4 bases, with 17 bases between. The CDR3 bases are TGTGCCAGCAGCTTAGGCCAAATATGGGGAGCCGGAAACACCATATATTTT. Protein sequence: CASSLGQIWGAGNTIYF.

This sequence joins TRBV5-1 and TRBJ2-5, with 9 bases matching TRBD1. The CDR3 loop spans 14 amino acids. Germline V lookup: CDR1 SGHRS, CDR2 YFSETQ. The V gene end was trimmed by 5 bases and the J gene end by 5 bases; junction bases not matched to a gene: 7. The CDR3 loop is CASRFTGGEETQYF. The CDR3 DNA sequence: TGCGCCAGCAGATTCACAGGGGGCGAGGAGACCCAGTACTTC.

V gene TRBV19 combines with J gene TRBJ1-6; no reliable D call. V was trimmed by 1 base and J by 9 bases, leaving 10 bases between them. The CDR3 totals 14 residues. Per germline, CDR1 LNHDA and CDR2 SQIVND (reference sequence). In DNA, the CDR3 is TGTGCCAGTAGTATAGGTCCACGGAGTTCACCCCTCCACTTT. Its translation is CASSIGPRSSPLHF.

J is TRBJ1-1 and V is TRBV19; 8 nucleotides line up with TRBD1. Germline-derived CDR1 and CDR2 are LNHDA and SQIVND (reference sequence). This CDR3 has 17 amino acids. Losses at the gene ends were 5 bases for V and 0 bases for J; bases not matched to a gene: 11. This chain's CDR3 is CASSFGQGSSLNTEAFF. CDR3 coding DNA: TGTGCCAGTAGTTTTGGACAGGGAAGTTCACTGAACACTGAAGCTTTCTTT.

The chain couples TRBV11-3 to TRBJ2-2, with 9 positions matching TRBD1. The ends lost 5 bases at V and 6 bases at J; junction bases unmatched: 7. The CDR3 extends over 15 amino acids. Germline-derived CDR1 and CDR2 are SGHNT and YENEEA. This chain's CDR3 is CASSGYGTGPGELFF. The DNA for the CDR3 is TGTGCCAGCAGCGGATACGGGACAGGGCCCGGGGAGCTGTTTTTT.

Only one count was recorded for this clone. V and J are TRBV15 and TRBJ2-7; weak D call: TRBD1 (6 bases). The germline CDR1 and CDR2 sequences are LNHNV and YYDKDF (reference sequence). V dropped 3 bases and J dropped 2 bases, with 17 bases sitting between them. The CDR3 contains 16 residues. The CDR3: CATSRERQGFPYEQYF. Here the CDR3 DNA reads TGTGCCACCAGCAGGGAGCGGCAGGGGTTTCCCTACGAGCAGTACTTC.

This clone appeared once. V is TRBV7-9 and J is TRBJ2-5; TRBD2 matches 10 bases. The ends lost 4 bases at V and 4 bases at J; junction bases unmatched: 6. Germline lookup yields CDR1 SEHNR and CDR2 FQNEAQ (reference sequence). The CDR3 totals 15 residues. CDR3 sequence: CASSSPLAGVETQYF. The CDR3 DNA follows: TGTGCCAGCAGCTCCCCTCTAGCGGGGGTAGAGACCCAGTACTTC.

This chain joins TRBV9 and TRBJ1-1, with D hard to call. The CDR3 consists of 12 residues. V lost 0 bases and J lost 7, with 7 bases in between. Germline loops: CDR1 SGDLS, CDR2 YYNGEE. CDR3 in amino acids: CASSVDEGEAFF. For the CDR3, the DNA is TGTGCCAGCAGCGTAGACGAGGGTGAAGCTTTCTTT.

The chain employs TRBV2 and TRBJ1-5; D not certain. The CDR3 covers 14 residues. Looked up from germline, CDR1 is SNHLY and CDR2 is FYNNEI. V lost 8 bases and J 2 bases, leaving 13 bases between the germline ends. CDR3 bases: TGTGCCAGCGGAGACCGGGTCCGCAATCAGCCCCAGCATTTT. Protein product: CASGDRVRNQPQHF.

This clone appeared a single time. The V and J genes are TRBV30 and TRBJ2-1, with 8 bases fitting TRBD2. The CDR3 runs to 16 residues. Germline lookup yields CDR1 GTSNPN and CDR2 SVGIG (reference sequence). The trim removed 1 base at V and 0 bases at J, leaving 5 bases unmatched. The CDR3 coding sequence is TGTGCCTGGAGTGGAATAGCGGGAAGCTCCTACAATGAGCAGTTCTTC. This translates into CAWSGIAGSSYNEQFF. Filled out from reference TRBV30 and TRBJ2-1, the complete variable domain reads SQTIHQWPATLVQPVGSPLSLECTVEGTSNPNLYWYRQAAGRGLQLLFYSVGIGQISSEVPQNLSASRPQDRQFILSSKKLLLSDSGFYLCAWSGIAGSSYNEQFFGPGTRLTVL.

The chain has TRBV2 and TRBJ1-5; tentatively, D is TRBD1 (6 bases). Germline CDR1 and CDR2: SNHLY and FYNNEI. The CDR3 is made up of 15 amino acids. V shed 4 bases and J shed 4 bases, with 14 bases lying between them. CDR3 in DNA: TGTGCCAGCAGTGCAGGGGCGGTATGGAATCAGCCCCAGCATTTT. Its translation is CASSAGAVWNQPQHF.

The rearrangement joins TRBV6-1 to TRBJ2-1; D may be TRBD1 (5 bases). The CDR3 covers 15 residues. Looked up from germline, CDR1 is MNHNS and CDR2 is SASEGT. V was pared by 2 bases and J by 8 bases, with 16 bases between. The CDR3 region has the DNA TGTGCCAGCAGTGAAAAGGGGCGCTTAGGTTATGAGCAGTTCTTC. Encoded protein: CASSEKGRLGYEQFF.

J is TRBJ2-7 and V is TRBV7-9, with 9 bases aligning to TRBD2. The CDR3 is made up of 17 amino acids. Germline trimming cut 3 bases from V and 5 bases from J; bases unmatched to any gene: 14. Germline loops: CDR1 SEHNR, CDR2 FQNEAQ (reference sequence). The CDR3 DNA reads TGTGCCAGCAGCTTCCCTCAACGTGGCGGGGGGGCACACGAGCAGTACTTC. Translation: CASSFPQRGGGAHEQYF.

CDR3 DNA: TGCGCCAGCAGCGGGACTCTCTTCGGAACCCAGTACTTC. It is translated as CASSGTLFGTQYF. This chain connects TRBV10-1 to TRBJ2-5; a possible D gene is TRBD2 (6 bases). Trimming shortened V by 6 bases and J by 8 bases, and 16 bases separated the two germline ends. The CDR3 is 13 residues long. Germline values: CDR1 WNHNN, CDR2 SYGVQD (reference sequence).

The rearrangement links TRBV4-1 to TRBJ2-5; weak D call: TRBD1 (5 bases). The CDR3 length is 13 residues. Germline values: CDR1 MGHRA, CDR2 YSYEKL. V gave up 1 base and J gave up 4 bases, with 7 bases separating them. The CDR3 coding sequence is TGCGCCAGCAGCCAAGCAGGGTTAGAGACCCAGTACTTC. Its translation: CASSQAGLETQYF.

V and J are TRBV18 and TRBJ1-1; TRBD1 might be the D (6 bases). Germline CDR1 reads KGHSH; CDR2 reads LQKENI. CDR3 length: 17 residues. Trimming took off 3 bases at V and 4 bases at J, with 21 bases between the two ends. CDR3 loop: CASSPSGTRGMGTEAFF. The CDR3, as DNA: TGTGCCAGCTCACCGTCCGGGACGAGGGGGATGGGCACTGAAGCTTTCTTT.

The genes are TRBV21-1 and TRBJ2-7; TRBD2 is the table's D call and was not checked against the DNA. TRBV21-1 is reported as a pseudogene. The CDR3 consists of 14 residues. CDR3 protein: CASSEWGGRGEQYF. The CDR3, as DNA: TGTGCCAGCAGCGAATGGGGGGGCCGCGGCGAGCAGTACTTC.

CDR3 sequence reads: CATSRSTSRGETQYF. CDR3 coding DNA: TGTGCCACCAGCAGATCGACTAGTAGAGGAGAGACCCAGTACTTC. The chain combines TRBV15 with TRBJ2-5; D might be TRBD2 (6 bases). Germline CDR1 and CDR2: LNHNV and YYDKDF (reference sequence). CDR3 length: 15 residues. Trimming shortened V by 2 bases and J by 4 bases, and 14 bases separated the two germline ends. The full variable domain, rest sourced from reference TRBV15 and TRBJ2-5, is DAMVIQNPRYQVTQFGKPVTLSCSQTLNHNVMYWYQQKSSQAPKLLFHYYDKDFNNEADTPDNFQSRRPNTSFCFLDIRSPGLGDTAMYLCATSRSTSRGETQYFGPGTRLLVL.

The chain uses TRBV10-3 and TRBJ2-2; perhaps TRBD2 as D (5 bases). The germline gives CDR1 ENHRY, CDR2 SYGVKD. The CDR3 totals 12 residues. The V gene lost 7 bases and the J gene lost 5 bases, with 8 bases spanning the gap. The CDR3 loop is CAIKSGTGELFF. CDR3 coding DNA: TGTGCCATCAAAAGCGGTACCGGGGAGCTGTTTTTT.

Only one count was recorded for this clone. The genes are TRBV13 and TRBJ1-2; 7 bases are a match to TRBD1. The V segment lost 5 bases and the J segment 6 bases; nucleotides outside the gene matches: 6. Germline CDR1 and CDR2: PRHDT and FYEKMQ (reference sequence). The CDR3 sequence is 13 residues long. This chain's CDR3 is CASSAGQDHGYTF. In DNA form, the CDR3 reads TGTGCCAGCAGCGCCGGACAGGACCATGGCTACACCTTC.

Points on this clone: The junction departs from the called germline gene at one end, perhaps through a read error. The chain carries TRBV6-6 and TRBJ1-2; TRBD1 is a possible D gene (6 bases). CDR3 length: 14 amino acids. The germline V gene encodes CDR1 MNHNY and CDR2 SVGAGI (reference sequence). CDR3: CASTLTGEGYGYPF. The DNA for the CDR3 is TGTGCCAGCACCTTGACAGGTGAGGGCTATGGCTACCCCTTC.

This clone was seen a single time. The V and J genes are TRBV2 and TRBJ1-5, with TRBD1 as a possible D gene (6 bases). This CDR3 is 16 amino acids long. Germline CDR1 and CDR2: SNHLY and FYNNEI. Deletions cut 2 bases from V and 4 bases from J, with 15 bases between. The CDR3 loop is CASSELGARGNQPQHF. CDR3 DNA: TGTGCCAGCAGTGAACTCGGAGCAAGGGGGAATCAGCCCCAGCATTTT.